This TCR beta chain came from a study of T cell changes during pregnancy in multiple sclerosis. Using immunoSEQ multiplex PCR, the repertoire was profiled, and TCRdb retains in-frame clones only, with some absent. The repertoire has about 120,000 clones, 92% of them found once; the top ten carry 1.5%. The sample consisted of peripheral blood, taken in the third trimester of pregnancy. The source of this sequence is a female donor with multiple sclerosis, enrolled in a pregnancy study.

CDR3 in DNA: TGTGCCTGGAGTTTGAGAGTCTCCTATAATTCACCCCTCCACTTT. Its translation is CAWSLRVSYNSPLHF. The rearrangement links TRBV30 to TRBJ1-6; D is undetermined. The CDR3 covers 15 residues. The V gene's germline CDR1 is GTSNPN and CDR2 SVGIG (reference sequence). The ends were cut back, 2 bases at V and 0 bases at J, with 8 bases in the middle.